The TCR beta chain described here comes from a study of post-analysis software for immune sequencing data. General study findings and limits: Multiple sclerosis patients showed significantly lower normalized Chao1 diversity than controls did. Samples from a shared batch, those prepared together, strongly co-clustered by F measure.

On this clonotype itself: Its antigen is not identified.

cDNA libraries for TCR beta contained unique molecular identifiers. When about 0.9 to 11 million T cells were used, they gave roughly 500,000 cDNA molecules. MiXCR was run by TCRdb on the PCR reads, yielding one entry per CDR3 protein. The data contain 800,000 to 950,000 distinct CDR3 sequences, about 57% of them singletons. The receptor comes from a girl under 18 with multiple sclerosis. Sequencing was carried out using blood.

The CDR3 DNA follows: TGTGCCAGCAGCTGGGACCTTGGGAGGCGACAGCCCCAGCATTTT. This translates into CASSWDLGRRQPQHF. The gene calls are TRBV7-8 and TRBJ1-5; D is possibly TRBD1 (5 bases). The CDR3 extends over 15 amino acids. Germline loops: CDR1 SGHVS, CDR2 FQNEAQ. Trimming shortened V by 4 bases and J by 7 bases, and 17 bases separated the two germline ends.